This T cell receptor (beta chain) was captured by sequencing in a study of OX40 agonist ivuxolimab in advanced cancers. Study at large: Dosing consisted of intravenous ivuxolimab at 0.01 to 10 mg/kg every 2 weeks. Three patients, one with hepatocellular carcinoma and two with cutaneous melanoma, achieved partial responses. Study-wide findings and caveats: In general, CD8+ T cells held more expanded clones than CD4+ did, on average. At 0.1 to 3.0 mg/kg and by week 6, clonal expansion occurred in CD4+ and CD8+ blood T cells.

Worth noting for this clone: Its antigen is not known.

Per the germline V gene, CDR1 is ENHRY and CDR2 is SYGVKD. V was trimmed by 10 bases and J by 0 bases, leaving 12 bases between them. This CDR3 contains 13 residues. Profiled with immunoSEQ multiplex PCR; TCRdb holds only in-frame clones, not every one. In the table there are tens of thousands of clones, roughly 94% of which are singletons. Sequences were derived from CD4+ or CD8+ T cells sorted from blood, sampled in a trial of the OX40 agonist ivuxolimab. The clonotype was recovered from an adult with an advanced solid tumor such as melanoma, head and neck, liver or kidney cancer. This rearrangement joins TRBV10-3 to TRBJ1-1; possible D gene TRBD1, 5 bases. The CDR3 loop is CATLSGVNTEAFF. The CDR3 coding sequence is TGTGCCACGCTTTCGGGGGTGAACACTGAAGCTTTCTTT.